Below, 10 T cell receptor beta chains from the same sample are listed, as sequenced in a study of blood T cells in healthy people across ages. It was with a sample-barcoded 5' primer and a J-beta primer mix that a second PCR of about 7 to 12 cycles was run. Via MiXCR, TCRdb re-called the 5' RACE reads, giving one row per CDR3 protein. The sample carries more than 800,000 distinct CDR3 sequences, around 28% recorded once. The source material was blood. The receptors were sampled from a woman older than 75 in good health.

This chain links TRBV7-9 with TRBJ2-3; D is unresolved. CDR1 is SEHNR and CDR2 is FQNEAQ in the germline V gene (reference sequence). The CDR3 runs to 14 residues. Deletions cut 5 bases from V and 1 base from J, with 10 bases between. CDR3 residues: CASSPKRGTDTQYF. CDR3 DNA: TGTGCCAGCAGCCCCAAGAGAGGCACAGATACGCAGTATTTT.

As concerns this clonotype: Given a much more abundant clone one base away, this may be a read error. The CDR3 is CASSEGLGVGGAEQYF. In DNA, the CDR3 is TGTGCCAGCAGTGAAGGTCTAGGGGTCGGGGGCGCCGAGCAGTACTTC. V is TRBV2 and J is TRBJ2-7, with D possibly being TRBD1 or TRBD2 (6 bases each). Between the trimmed V and J ends, which lost 1 base and 6 bases, there was a span of 19 bases. The CDR3 has 16 residues. The germline V gene encodes CDR1 SNHLY and CDR2 FYNNEI.

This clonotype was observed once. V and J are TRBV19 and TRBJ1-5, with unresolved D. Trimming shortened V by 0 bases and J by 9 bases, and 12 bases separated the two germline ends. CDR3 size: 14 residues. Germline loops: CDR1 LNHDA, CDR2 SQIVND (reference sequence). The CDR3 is CASSIDLTSGPQHF. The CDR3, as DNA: TGTGCCAGTAGTATAGATCTCACCTCTGGGCCCCAGCATTTT. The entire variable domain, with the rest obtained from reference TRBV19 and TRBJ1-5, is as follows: DGGITQSPKYLFRKEGQNVTLSCEQNLNHDAMYWYRQDPGQGLRLIYYSQIVNDFQKGDIAEGYSVSREKKESFPLTVTSAQKNPTAFYLCASSIDLTSGPQHFGDGTRLSIL.

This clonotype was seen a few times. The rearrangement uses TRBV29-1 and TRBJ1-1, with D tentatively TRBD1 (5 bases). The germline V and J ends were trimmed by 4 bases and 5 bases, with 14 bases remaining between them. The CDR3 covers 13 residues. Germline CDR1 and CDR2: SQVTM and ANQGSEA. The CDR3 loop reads CSVALGGGTEAFF. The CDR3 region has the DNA TGCAGCGTTGCCCTAGGTGGGGGGACTGAAGCTTTCTTT.

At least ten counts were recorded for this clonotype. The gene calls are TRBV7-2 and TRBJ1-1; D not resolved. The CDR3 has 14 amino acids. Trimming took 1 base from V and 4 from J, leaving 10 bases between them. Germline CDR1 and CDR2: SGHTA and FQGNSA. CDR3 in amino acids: CASSLGAQGTEAFF. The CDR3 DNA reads TGTGCCAGCAGCTTAGGGGCCCAAGGCACTGAAGCTTTCTTT.

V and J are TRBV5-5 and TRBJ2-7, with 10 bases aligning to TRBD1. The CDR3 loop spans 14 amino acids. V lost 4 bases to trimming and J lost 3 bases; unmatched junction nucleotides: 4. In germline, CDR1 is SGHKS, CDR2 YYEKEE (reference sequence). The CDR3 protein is CASSDGTGVYEQYF. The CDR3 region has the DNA TGTGCCAGCAGCGACGGGACAGGGGTCTACGAGCAGTACTTC.

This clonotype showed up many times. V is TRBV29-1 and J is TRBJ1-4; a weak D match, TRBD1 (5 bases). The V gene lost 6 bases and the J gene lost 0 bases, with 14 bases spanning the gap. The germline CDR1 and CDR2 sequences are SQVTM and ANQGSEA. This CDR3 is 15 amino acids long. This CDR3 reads CSVRRDGATNEKLFF. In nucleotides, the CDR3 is TGCAGCGTCCGCCGGGACGGCGCAACTAATGAAAAACTGTTTTTT. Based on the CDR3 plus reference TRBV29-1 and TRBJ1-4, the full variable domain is SAVISQKPSRDICQRGTSLTIQCQVDSQVTMMFWYRQQPGQSLTLIATANQGSEATYESGFVIDKFPISRPNLTFSTLTVSNMSPEDSSIYLCSVRRDGATNEKLFFGSGTQLSVL.

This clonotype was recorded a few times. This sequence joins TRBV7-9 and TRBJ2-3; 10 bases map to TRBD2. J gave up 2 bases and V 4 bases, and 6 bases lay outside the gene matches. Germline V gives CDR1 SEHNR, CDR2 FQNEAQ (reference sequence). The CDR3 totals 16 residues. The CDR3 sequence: CASSYRTSGYTDTQYF. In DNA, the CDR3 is TGTGCCAGCAGCTATCGGACTAGCGGATACACAGATACGCAGTATTTT.

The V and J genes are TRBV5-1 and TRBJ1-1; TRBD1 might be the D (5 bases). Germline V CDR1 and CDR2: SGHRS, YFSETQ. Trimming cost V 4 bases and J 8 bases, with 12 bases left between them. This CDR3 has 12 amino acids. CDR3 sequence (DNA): TGCGCCAGCAGCCTGTCTCGGGGCGAAGCTTTCTTT. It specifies CASSLSRGEAFF.

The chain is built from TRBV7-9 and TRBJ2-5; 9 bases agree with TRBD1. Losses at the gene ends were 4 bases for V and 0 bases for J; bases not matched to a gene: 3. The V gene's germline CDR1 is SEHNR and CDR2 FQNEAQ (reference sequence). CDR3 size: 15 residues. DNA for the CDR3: TGTGCCAGCAGCTGGGACAGGGCGTACCAAGAGACCCAGTACTTC. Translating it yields CASSWDRAYQETQYF.